This T cell receptor beta chain was captured by sequencing in a study of OX40 agonist ivuxolimab in advanced cancers. Study details: Partial responses were achieved by three patients, one with hepatocellular carcinoma and two with cutaneous melanoma.

CDR3 size: 14 residues. Losses at the gene ends were 5 bases for V and 7 bases for J; bases not matched to a gene: 8. The V gene's germline CDR1 is SGHKS and CDR2 YYEKEE (reference sequence). Clones were sequenced by immunoSEQ multiplex PCR, and TCRdb holds only the in-frame ones, with some missing. Among about 72,000 clones listed, approximately 86% were seen once. This clone is deemed medium-sized. The chain joins TRBV5-5 to TRBJ1-5, with 8 bases lining up with TRBD1. The sample consisted of CD4+ or CD8+ T cells sorted from blood, taken in a trial of the OX40 agonist ivuxolimab. This sequence originates from an adult with an advanced solid tumor such as melanoma, head and neck, liver or kidney cancer. CDR3 loop: CASSRDRPGQPQHF. The CDR3, as DNA: TGTGCCAGCAGTCGGGACAGGCCCGGACAGCCCCAGCATTTT.